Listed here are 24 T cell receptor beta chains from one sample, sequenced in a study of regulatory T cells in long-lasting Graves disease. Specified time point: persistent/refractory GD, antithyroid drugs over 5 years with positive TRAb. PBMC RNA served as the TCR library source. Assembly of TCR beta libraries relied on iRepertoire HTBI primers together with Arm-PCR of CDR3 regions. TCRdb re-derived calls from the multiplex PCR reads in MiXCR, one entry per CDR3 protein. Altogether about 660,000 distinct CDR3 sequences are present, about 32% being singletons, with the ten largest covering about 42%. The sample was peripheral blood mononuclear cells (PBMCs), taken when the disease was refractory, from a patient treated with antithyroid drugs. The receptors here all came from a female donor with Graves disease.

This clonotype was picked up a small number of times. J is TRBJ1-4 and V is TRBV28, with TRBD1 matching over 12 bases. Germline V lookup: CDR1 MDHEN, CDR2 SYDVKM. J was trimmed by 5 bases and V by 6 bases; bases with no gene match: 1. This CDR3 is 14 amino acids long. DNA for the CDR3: TGTGCCAGCAGCGGGACAGGGGGCAATGAAAAACTGTTTTTT. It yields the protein CASSGTGGNEKLFF.

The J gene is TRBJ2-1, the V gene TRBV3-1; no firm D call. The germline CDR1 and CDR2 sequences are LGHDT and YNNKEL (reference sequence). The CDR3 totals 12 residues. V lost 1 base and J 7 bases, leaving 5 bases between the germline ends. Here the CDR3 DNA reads TGTGCCAGCAGCCAAGCCGGTAATGAGCAGTTCTTC. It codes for CASSQAGNEQFF.

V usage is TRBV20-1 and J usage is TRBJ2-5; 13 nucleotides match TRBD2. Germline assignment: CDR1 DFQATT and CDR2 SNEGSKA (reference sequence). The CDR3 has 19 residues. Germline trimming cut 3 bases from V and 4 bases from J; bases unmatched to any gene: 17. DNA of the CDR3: TGCAGTGCTAGCGGGGTTAGACTAGCGGGAGGTTATAATGGAGAGACCCAGTACTTC. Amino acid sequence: CSASGVRLAGGYNGETQYF.

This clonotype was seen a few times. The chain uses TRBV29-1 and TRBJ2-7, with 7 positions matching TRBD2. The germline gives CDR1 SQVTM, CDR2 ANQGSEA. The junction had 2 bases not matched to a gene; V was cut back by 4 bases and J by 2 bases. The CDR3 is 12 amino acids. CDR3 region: CSVGLAPYEQYF. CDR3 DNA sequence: TGCAGCGTTGGACTAGCTCCCTACGAGCAGTACTTC.

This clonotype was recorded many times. In nucleotides, the CDR3 is TGTGCCAGCAGTCGACAGGGATTCTCCTACGAGCAGTACTTC. Encoded protein: CASSRQGFSYEQYF. The chain carries TRBV6-1 and TRBJ2-7, with 7 bases lining up with TRBD1. Losses at the gene ends were 5 bases for V and 0 bases for J; bases not matched to a gene: 4. The V gene's germline CDR1 is MNHNS and CDR2 SASEGT. CDR3 length equals 14 residues.

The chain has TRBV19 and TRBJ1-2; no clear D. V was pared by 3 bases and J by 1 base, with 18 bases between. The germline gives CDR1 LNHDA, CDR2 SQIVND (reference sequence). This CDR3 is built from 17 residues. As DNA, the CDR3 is TGTGCCAGTAGTATTAGGAATTTGCGGGGATTTAACTATGGCTACACCTTC. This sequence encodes CASSIRNLRGFNYGYTF.

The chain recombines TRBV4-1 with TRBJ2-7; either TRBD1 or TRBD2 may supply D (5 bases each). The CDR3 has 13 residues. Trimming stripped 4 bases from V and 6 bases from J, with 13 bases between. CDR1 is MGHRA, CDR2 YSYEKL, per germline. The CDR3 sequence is CASSRLGPREQYF. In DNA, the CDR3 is TGCGCCAGCAGCCGGTTGGGACCGCGCGAGCAGTACTTC.

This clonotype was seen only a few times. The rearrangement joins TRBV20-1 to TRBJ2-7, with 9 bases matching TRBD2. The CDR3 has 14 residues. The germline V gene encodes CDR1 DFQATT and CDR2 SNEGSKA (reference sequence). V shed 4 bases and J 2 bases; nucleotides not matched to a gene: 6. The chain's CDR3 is CSAKGASGTYEQYF. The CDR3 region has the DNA TGCAGTGCTAAGGGCGCTAGCGGGACCTACGAGCAGTACTTC.

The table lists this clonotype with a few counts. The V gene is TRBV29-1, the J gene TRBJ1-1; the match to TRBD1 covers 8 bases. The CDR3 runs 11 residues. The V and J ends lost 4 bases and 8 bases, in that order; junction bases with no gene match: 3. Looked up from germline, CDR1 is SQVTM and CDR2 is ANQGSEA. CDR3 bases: TGCAGCGTTGTTCGACAGGGGGAAGCTTTCTTT. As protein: CSVVRQGEAFF.

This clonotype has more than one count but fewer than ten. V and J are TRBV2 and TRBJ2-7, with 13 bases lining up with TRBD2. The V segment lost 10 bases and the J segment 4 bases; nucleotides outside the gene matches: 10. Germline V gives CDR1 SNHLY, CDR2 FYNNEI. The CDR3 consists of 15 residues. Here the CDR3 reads CATTLGLAGAYEQYF. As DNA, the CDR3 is TGTGCCACCACATTAGGACTAGCGGGAGCTTACGAGCAGTACTTC.

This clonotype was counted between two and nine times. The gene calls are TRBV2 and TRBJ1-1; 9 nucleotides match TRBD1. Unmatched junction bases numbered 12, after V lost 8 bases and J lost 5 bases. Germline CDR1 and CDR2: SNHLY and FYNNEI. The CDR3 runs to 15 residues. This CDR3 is CASSRDRAARTEAFF. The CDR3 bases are TGTGCCAGCTCGCGGGACAGGGCGGCTAGGACTGAAGCTTTCTTT.

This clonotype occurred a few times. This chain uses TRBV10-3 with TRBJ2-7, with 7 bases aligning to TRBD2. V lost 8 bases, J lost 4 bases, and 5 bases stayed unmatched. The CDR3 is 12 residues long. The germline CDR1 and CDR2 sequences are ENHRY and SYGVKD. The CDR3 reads CAIGRGGYEQYF. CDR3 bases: TGTGCCATCGGTCGGGGAGGGTACGAGCAGTACTTC.

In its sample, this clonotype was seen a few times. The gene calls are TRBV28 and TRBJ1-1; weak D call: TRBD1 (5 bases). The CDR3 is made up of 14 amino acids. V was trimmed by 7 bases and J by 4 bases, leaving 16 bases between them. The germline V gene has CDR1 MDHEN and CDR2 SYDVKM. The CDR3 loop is CASTSWGRGTEAFF. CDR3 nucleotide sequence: TGTGCCAGCACAAGTTGGGGGAGGGGCACTGAAGCTTTCTTT.

In DNA, the CDR3 is TGTGCCACCAGCAGGTCGGGCTATCAGCCCCAGCATTTT. Translation gives CATSRSGYQPQHF. The chain links TRBV15 to TRBJ1-5; D remains unclear. CDR1 and CDR2 (germline): LNHNV, YYDKDF (reference sequence). The V and J ends lost 3 bases and 5 bases respectively, with 8 bases between them. The CDR3 consists of 13 residues.

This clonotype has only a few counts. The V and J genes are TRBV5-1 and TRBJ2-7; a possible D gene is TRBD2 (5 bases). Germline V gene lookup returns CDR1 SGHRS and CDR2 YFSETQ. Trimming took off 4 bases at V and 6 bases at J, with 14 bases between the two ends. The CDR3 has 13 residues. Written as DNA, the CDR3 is TGCGCCAGCAGCGGATCTAGCTTCCGCGAGCAGTACTTC. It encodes CASSGSSFREQYF.

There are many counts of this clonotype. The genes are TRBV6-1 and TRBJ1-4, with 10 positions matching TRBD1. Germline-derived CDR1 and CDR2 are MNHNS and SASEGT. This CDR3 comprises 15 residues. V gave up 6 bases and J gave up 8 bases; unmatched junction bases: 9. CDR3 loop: CASRLLGQGGEKLFF. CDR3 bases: TGTGCCAGCAGACTCCTCGGACAGGGGGGCGAAAAACTGTTTTTT.

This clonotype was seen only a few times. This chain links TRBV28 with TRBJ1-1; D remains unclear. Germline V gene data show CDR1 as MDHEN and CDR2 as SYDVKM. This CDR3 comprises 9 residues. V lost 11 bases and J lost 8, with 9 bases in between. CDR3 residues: CASDPEAFF. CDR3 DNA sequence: TGTGCCTCGGATCCCGAAGCTTTCTTT.

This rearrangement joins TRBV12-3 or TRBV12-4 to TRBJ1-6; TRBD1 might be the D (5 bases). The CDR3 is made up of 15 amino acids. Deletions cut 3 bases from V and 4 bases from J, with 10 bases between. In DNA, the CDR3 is TGTGCCAGCAGTTTCGGGGGAGGTTATAATTCACCCCTCCACTTT. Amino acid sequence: CASSFGGGYNSPLHF.

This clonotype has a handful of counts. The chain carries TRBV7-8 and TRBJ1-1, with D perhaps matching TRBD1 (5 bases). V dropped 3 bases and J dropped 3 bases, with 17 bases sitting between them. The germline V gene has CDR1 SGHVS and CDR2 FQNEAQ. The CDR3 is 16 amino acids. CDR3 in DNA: TGTGCCAGCAGCTTGGATGGGGGACCTTTGGACACTGAAGCTTTCTTT. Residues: CASSLDGGPLDTEAFF. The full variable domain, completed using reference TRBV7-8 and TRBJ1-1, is GAGVSQSPRYKVAKRGQDVALRCDPISGHVSLFWYQQALGQGPEFLTYFQNEAQLDKSGLPSDRFFAERPEGSVSTLKIQRTQQEDSAVYLCASSLDGGPLDTEAFFGQGTRLTVV.

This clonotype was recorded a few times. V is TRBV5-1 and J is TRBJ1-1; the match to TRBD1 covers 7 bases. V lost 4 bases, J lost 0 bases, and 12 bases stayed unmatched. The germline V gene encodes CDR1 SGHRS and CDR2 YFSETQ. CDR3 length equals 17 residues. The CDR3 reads CASSGAGTAVVNTEAFF. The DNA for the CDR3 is TGCGCCAGCAGCGGGGCCGGGACAGCGGTAGTGAACACTGAAGCTTTCTTT.

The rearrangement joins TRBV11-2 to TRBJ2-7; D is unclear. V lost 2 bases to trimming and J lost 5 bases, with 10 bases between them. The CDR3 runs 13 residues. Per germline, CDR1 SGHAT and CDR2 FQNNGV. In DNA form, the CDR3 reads TGTGCCAGCAGCTTAAACAAGGGCCACGAGCAGTACTTC. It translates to CASSLNKGHEQYF.

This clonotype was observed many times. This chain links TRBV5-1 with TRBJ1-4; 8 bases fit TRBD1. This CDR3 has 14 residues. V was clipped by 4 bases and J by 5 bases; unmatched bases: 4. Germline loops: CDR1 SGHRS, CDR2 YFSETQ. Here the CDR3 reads CASSPGQANEKLFF. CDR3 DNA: TGCGCCAGCAGCCCGGGACAGGCAAATGAAAAACTGTTTTTT.

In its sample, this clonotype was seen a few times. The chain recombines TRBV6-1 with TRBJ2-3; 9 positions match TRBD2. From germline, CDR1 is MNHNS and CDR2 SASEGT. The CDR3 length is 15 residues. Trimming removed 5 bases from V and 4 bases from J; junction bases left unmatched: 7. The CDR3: CASSSMAGGPDTQYF. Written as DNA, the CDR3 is TGTGCCAGCAGTAGCATGGCGGGAGGGCCAGATACGCAGTATTTT.

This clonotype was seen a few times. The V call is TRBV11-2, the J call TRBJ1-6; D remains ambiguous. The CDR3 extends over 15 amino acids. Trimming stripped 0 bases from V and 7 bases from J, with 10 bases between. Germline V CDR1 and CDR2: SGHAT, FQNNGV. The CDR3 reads CASSLEAVTNSPLHF. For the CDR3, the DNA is TGTGCCAGCAGCTTAGAAGCGGTCACCAATTCACCCCTCCACTTT. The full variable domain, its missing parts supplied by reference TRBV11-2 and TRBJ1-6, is EAGVAQSPRYKIIEKRQSVAFWCNPISGHATLYWYQQILGQGPKLLIQFQNNGVVDDSQLPKDRFSAERLKGVDSTLKIQPAKLEDSAVYLCASSLEAVTNSPLHFGNGTRLTVT.